One and the same sample provided the 10 T cell receptor beta chains below, sequenced in a study of Graves' ophthalmopathy and Graves' hyperthyroidism. TCR beta CDR3 amplification used RNA transcripts. First-round RT-PCR used HTBI primers; second-round multiplex PCR followed. In TCRdb, the multiplex PCR reads were re-called with MiXCR into one record per CDR3 protein. Here the sample spans 400,000 or so distinct CDR3 sequences, about 18% being singletons. The specimen sequenced was peripheral blood. The receptors stem from an adult woman with stable Graves' hyperthyroidism.

This clonotype occurred many times. In DNA form, the CDR3 reads TGTGCCAGCGGACAGGGGGCGGGGAAGGGCAATCAGCCCCAGCATTTT. Its translation: CASGQGAGKGNQPQHF. The gene calls are TRBV27 and TRBJ1-5, with TRBD1 matching over 11 bases. Germline CDR1 reads MNHEY; CDR2 reads SMNVEV (reference sequence). CDR3 length: 16 residues. V dropped 8 bases and J dropped 2; count of bases not matched to a gene: 8.

This clonotype occurred many times. CDR3 protein: CASSSASEQYF. CDR3 DNA: TGTGCCAGCAGCTCTGCGTCCGAGCAGTACTTC. The rearrangement joins TRBV11-2 to TRBJ2-7, with D hard to call. This CDR3 is built from 11 residues. CDR1 and CDR2 from the germline V gene are SGHAT and FQNNGV. V gave up 4 bases and J gave up 6 bases, with 7 bases separating them.

This clonotype was counted many times. V gene TRBV4-3 combines with J gene TRBJ2-5; D gene unclear. The V end was cut by 0 bases, the J end by 4 bases, with 9 bases between. This CDR3 region has 14 residues. Looked up from germline, CDR1 is LGHNA and CDR2 is YSLEER. The CDR3 sequence is CASSQDPGVETQYF. In DNA form, the CDR3 reads TGCGCCAGCAGCCAAGATCCTGGGGTAGAGACCCAGTACTTC.

This clonotype was detected ten times or more. The V call is TRBV28, the J call TRBJ2-7; D possibly matches TRBD1 or TRBD2 (5 bases each). Germline CDR1 and CDR2: MDHEN and SYDVKM. This CDR3 contains 13 residues. V dropped 5 bases and J dropped 0 bases, with 8 bases sitting between them. The CDR3 nucleotides are TGTGCCAGCAGTCGTGGGGGCTCCTACGAGCAGTACTTC. Amino acids: CASSRGGSYEQYF.

In its sample, this clonotype was seen many times. The chain recombines TRBV28 with TRBJ2-5; no firm D call. Trimming took 4 bases from V and 1 from J, leaving 13 bases between them. The CDR3 consists of 15 residues. CDR1 MDHEN and CDR2 SYDVKM come from the germline V gene. The CDR3 loop is CASSSLRAVQETQYF. The CDR3 DNA reads TGTGCCAGCAGTTCACTTCGGGCAGTCCAAGAGACCCAGTACTTC.

In regard to this clonotype: Mismatch with germline at one junction end may stem from a read error. The chain joins TRBV28 to TRBJ1-5, with TRBD1 as a possible D gene (5 bases). Per the germline V gene, CDR1 is MDHEN and CDR2 is SYDVKM. This CDR3 has 14 residues. CDR3 region: CASSLSLDNQPQRF. In DNA, the CDR3 is TGTGCCAGCAGTTTATCGTTGGACAATCAGCCCCAGCGTTTT.

The chain uses TRBV28 and TRBJ1-3; no clear D. Germline V gives CDR1 MDHEN, CDR2 SYDVKM. Trimming took 11 bases from V and 0 from J, leaving 11 bases between them. This CDR3 contains 13 residues. The CDR3 DNA sequence: TGTGCCTCTGGGTTTAGCTCTGGAAACACCATATATTTT. Protein product: CASGFSSGNTIYF.

This clonotype was counted ten times or more. V gene TRBV7-8 combines with J gene TRBJ2-7; perhaps TRBD1 as D (5 bases). V shed 0 bases and J shed 9 bases, with 9 bases lying between them. The CDR3 runs 12 residues. Per the germline V gene, CDR1 is SGHVS and CDR2 is FQNEAQ. CDR3 nucleotide sequence: TGTGCCAGCAGCTTAGCCGGACACCCGCAGTACTTC. Residues: CASSLAGHPQYF.

Many counts were recorded for this clonotype. This chain links TRBV7-2 with TRBJ1-1; D gene ambiguous. The V end was cut by 1 base, the J end by 10 bases, with 16 bases between. CDR1 is SGHTA, CDR2 FQGNSA, per germline. The CDR3 runs to 14 residues. The CDR3 nucleotides read TGTGCCAGCAGCTTAGACGGAGCCCGAGGAGCAGCTTTCTTT. Its translation is CASSLDGARGAAFF.

This clonotype was recorded at least ten times. V and J are TRBV28 and TRBJ2-4, with unresolved D. From germline, CDR1 is MDHEN and CDR2 SYDVKM. V was trimmed by 3 bases and J by 5 bases, leaving 2 bases between them. The CDR3 loop spans 11 amino acids. CDR3 region: CASSFENIQYF. The CDR3 nucleotides read TGTGCCAGCAGTTTCGAAAACATTCAGTACTTC.